Reported below is one T cell receptor (beta chain). The antigen remains undetermined. Isolating CD4+ T cells followed approximately nine days of culture. Cultures got half-medium changes with IL-2 on days 3 and 7. The data originate from a study of vaccination effects on CD4 cells after COVID-19. Across the whole study: There were a couple of convalescent patients who gave samples 16 days and one week before vaccination.

The table came from immunoSEQ multiplex PCR; TCRdb's copy has only in-frame clones and leaves some out. The sample carries 40,000 to 55,000 clones, roughly four fifths recorded once. The CDR3 sequence is 14 residues long. V was pared by 7 bases and J by 5 bases, with 9 bases of the junction left unmatched. In germline, CDR1 is SNHLY, CDR2 FYNNEI. Study results and caveats: Clonal contraction was marked in infection- and vaccine-induced clones late after vaccination.

The chain combines TRBV2 with TRBJ2-5; 8 bases are a match to TRBD1. The source material was CD4+ T cells from PBMCs cultured without peptide, sampled before COVID-19 vaccination. The sequence came from a human donor who had a prior SARS-CoV-2 infection. CDR3 sequence reads: CASNEQGGRETQYF. DNA of the CDR3: TGTGCCAGCAACGAACAGGGGGGTCGGGAGACCCAGTACTTC.